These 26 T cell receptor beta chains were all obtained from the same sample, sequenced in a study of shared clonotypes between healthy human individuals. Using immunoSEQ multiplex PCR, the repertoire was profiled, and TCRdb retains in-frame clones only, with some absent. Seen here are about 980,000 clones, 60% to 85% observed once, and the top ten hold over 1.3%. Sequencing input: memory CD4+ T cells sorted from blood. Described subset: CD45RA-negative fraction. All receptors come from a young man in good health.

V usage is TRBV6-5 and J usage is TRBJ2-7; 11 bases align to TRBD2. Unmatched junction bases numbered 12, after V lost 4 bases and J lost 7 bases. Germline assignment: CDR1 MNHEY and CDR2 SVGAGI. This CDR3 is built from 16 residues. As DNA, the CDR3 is TGTGCCAGCAGTTTTCTTAGCGGGGGGGCCAAAGAAGAGCAGTACTTC. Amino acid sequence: CASSFLSGGAKEEQYF.

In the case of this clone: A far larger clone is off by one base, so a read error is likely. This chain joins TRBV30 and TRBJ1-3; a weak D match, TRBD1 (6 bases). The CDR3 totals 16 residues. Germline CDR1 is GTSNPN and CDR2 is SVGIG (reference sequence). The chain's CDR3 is CAWSDLQGSSGNTTYF. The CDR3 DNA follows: TGTGCCTGGAGTGACCTCCAGGGGAGCTCTGGAAACACCACATATTTT.

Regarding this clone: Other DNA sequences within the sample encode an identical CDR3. The CDR3 sequence is CASSYRDSYGYTF. The CDR3 nucleotides read TGTGCCAGCAGTTATCGGGACAGCTATGGCTACACCTTC. The chain links TRBV6-5 to TRBJ1-2; 7 bases are shared with TRBD1. V lost 3 bases and J lost 4; bases outside the gene matches: 2. This CDR3 contains 13 residues. Germline V gene lookup returns CDR1 MNHEY and CDR2 SVGAGI.

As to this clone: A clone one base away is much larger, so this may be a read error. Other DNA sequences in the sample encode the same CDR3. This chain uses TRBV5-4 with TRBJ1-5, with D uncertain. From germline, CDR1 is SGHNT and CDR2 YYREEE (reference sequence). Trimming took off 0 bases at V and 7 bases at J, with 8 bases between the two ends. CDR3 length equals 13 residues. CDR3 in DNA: TGTGCCAGCAGCTTGGACAGAGGGCAGCCCCAGCATTTT. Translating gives CASSLDRGQPQHF. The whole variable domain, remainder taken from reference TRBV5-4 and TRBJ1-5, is ETGVTQSPTHLIKTRGQQVTLRCSSQSGHNTVSWYQQALGQGPQFIFQYYREEENGRGNFPPRFSGLQFPNYSSELNVNALELDDSALYLCASSLDRGQPQHFGDGTRLSIL.

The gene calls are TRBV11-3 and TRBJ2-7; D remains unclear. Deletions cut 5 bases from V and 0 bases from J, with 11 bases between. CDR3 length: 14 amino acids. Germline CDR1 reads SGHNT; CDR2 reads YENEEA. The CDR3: CASSQVRSSYEQYF. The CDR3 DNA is TGTGCCAGCAGCCAAGTCAGGAGCTCCTACGAGCAGTACTTC. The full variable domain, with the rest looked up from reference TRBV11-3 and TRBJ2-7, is EAGVVQSPRYKIIEKKQPVAFWCNPISGHNTLYWYLQNLGQGPELLIRYENEEAVDDSQLPKDRFSAERLKGVDSTLKIQPAELGDSAVYLCASSQVRSSYEQYFGPGTRLTVT.

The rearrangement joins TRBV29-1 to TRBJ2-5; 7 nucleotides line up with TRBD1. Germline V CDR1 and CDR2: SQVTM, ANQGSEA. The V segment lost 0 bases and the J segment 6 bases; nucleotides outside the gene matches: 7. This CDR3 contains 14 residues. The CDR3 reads CSVEDLQGMKTQYF. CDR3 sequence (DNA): TGCAGCGTTGAAGATTTACAGGGGATGAAGACCCAGTACTTC. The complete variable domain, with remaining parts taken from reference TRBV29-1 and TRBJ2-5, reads SAVISQKPSRDICQRGTSLTIQCQVDSQVTMMFWYRQQPGQSLTLIATANQGSEATYESGFVIDKFPISRPNLTFSTLTVSNMSPEDSSIYLCSVEDLQGMKTQYFGPGTRLLVL.

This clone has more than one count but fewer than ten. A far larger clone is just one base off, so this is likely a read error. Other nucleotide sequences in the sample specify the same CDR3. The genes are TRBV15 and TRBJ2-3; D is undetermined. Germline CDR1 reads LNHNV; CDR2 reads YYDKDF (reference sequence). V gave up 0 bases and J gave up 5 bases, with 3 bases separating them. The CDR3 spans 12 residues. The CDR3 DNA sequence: TGTGCCACCAGCAGAGACAGAGATACGCAGTATTTT. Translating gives CATSRDRDTQYF.

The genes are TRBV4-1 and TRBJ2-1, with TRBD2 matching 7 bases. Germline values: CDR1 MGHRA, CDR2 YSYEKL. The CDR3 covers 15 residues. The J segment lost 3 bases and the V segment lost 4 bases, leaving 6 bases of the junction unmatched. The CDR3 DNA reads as TGCGCCAGCAGCCGACCTAGCGGAAGCTACAATGAGCAGTTCTTC. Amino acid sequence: CASSRPSGSYNEQFF.

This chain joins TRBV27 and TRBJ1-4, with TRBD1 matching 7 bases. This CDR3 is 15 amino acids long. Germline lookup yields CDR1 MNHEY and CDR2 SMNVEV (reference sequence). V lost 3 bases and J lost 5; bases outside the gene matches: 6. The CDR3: CASSFLTGNNEKLFF. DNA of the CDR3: TGTGCCAGCAGTTTCCTGACAGGGAACAATGAAAAACTGTTTTTT. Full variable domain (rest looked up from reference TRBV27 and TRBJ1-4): EAQVTQNPRYLITVTGKKLTVTCSQNMNHEYMSWYRQDPGLGLRQIYYSMNVEVTDKGDVPEGYKVSRKEKRNFPLILESPSPNQTSLYFCASSFLTGNNEKLFFGSGTQLSVL.

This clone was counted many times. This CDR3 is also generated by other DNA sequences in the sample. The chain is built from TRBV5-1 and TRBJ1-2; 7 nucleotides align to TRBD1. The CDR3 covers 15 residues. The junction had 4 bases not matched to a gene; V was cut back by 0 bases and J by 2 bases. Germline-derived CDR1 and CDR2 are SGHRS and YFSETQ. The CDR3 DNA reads TGCGCCAGCAGCTTGGGGGACAGCGTGAACTATGGCTACACCTTC. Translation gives CASSLGDSVNYGYTF.

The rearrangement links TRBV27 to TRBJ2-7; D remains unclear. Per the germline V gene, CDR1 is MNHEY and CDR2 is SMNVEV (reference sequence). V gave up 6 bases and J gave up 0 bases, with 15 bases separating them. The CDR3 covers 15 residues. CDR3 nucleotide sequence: TGTGCCAGCAGCCCACGGGCAGTCTTCTCCTACGAGCAGTACTTC. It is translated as CASSPRAVFSYEQYF.

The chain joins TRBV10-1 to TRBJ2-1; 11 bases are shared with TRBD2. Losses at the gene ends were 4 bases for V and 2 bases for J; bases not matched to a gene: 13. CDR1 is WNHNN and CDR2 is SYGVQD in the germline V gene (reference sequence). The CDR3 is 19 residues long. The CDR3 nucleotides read TGCGCCAGCAGTGGGGCACCGGGACTAGCGGCGGACCCCTACAATGAGCAGTTCTTC. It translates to CASSGAPGLAADPYNEQFF.

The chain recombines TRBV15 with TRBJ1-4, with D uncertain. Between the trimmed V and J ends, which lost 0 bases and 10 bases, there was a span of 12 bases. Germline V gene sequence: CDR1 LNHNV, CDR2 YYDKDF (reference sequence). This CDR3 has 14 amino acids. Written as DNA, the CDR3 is TGTGCCACCAGCAGAGATCGAACAGACGGAAAACTGTTTTTT. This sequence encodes CATSRDRTDGKLFF.

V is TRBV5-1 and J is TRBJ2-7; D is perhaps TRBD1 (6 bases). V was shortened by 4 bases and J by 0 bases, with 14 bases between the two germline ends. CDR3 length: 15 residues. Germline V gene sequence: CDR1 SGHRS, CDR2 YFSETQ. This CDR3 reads CASSAQTGRSYEQYF. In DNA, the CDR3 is TGCGCCAGCAGCGCCCAAACAGGGCGCTCCTACGAGCAGTACTTC. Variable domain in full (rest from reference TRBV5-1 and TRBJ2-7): KAGVTQTPRYLIKTRGQQVTLSCSPISGHRSVSWYQQTPGQGLQFLFEYFSETQRNKGNFPGRFSGRQFSNSRSEMNVSTLELGDSALYLCASSAQTGRSYEQYFGPGTRLTVT.

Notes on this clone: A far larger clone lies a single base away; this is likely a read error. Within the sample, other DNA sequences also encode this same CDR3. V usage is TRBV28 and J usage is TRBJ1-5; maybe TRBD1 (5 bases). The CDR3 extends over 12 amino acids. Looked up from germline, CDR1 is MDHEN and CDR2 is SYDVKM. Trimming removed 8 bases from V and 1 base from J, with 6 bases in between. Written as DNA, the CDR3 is TGTGCCAGCCGGGACAGCAATCAGCCCCAGCATTTT. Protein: CASRDSNQPQHF.

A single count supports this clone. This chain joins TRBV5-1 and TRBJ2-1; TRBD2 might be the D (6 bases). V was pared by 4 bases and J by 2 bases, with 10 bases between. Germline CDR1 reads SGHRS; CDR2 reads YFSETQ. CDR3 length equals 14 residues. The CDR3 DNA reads TGCGCCAGCAGCGTGACTAGTACCTACAATGAGCAGTTCTTC. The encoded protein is CASSVTSTYNEQFF.

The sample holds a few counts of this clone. The CDR3 sequence is CASSLSGALIDTQYF. CDR3 sequence (DNA): TGCGCCAGCAGCTTGAGCGGGGCGTTAATAGATACGCAGTATTTT. The chain is built from TRBV5-1 and TRBJ2-3, with TRBD2 matching 7 bases. After removal of 1 base from V and 5 bases from J, the junction contained 7 bases not matched to a gene. This CDR3 comprises 15 residues. Germline CDR1 SGHRS, CDR2 YFSETQ.

The CDR3 reads CASSPGLARYNEQFF. CDR3 nucleotide sequence: TGTGCCAGCAGCCCGGGACTAGCGAGGTACAATGAGCAGTTCTTC. The chain employs TRBV9 and TRBJ2-1; 10 bases are shared with TRBD2. This CDR3 is 15 amino acids long. V trimming: 4 bases; J trimming: 4 bases; junction bases outside the gene matches: 5. Germline-derived CDR1 and CDR2 are SGDLS and YYNGEE.

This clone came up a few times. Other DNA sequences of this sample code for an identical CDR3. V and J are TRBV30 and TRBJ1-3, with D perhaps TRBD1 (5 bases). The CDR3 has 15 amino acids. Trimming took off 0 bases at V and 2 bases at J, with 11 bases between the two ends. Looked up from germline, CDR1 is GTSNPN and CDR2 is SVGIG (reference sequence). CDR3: CAWSVSGRAGNTIYF. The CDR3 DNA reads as TGTGCCTGGAGTGTATCGGGCAGGGCTGGAAACACCATATATTTT.

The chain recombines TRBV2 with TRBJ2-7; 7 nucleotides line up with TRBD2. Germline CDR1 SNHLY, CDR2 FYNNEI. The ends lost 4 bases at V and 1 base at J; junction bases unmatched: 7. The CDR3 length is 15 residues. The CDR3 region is CASSASASGSYEQYF. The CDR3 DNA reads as TGTGCCAGCAGTGCGTCCGCTAGCGGATCCTACGAGCAGTACTTC.

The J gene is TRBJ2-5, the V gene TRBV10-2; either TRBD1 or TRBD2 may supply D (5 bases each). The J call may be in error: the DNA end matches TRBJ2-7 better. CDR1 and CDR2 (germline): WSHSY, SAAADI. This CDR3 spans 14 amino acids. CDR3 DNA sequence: TGCGCCAGCACCCTTCGGGACGTAACCTACGAGCAGTACTTC. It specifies CASTLRDVTYEQYF.

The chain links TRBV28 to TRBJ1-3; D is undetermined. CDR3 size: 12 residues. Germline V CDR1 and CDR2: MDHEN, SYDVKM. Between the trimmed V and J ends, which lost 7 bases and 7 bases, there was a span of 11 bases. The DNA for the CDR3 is TGTGCCAGCAAAAGTTTATCCAACACCATATATTTT. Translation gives CASKSLSNTIYF.

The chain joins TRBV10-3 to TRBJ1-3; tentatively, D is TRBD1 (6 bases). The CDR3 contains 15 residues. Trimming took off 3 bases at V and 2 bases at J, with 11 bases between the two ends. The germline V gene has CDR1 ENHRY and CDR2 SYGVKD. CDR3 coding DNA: TGTGCCATCAGTGACCGCGGACAGCCTGGAAACACCATATATTTT. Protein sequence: CAISDRGQPGNTIYF.

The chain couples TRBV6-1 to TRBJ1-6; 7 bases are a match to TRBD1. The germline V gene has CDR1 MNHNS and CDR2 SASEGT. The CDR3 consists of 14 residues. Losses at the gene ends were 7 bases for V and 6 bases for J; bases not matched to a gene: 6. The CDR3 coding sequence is TGTGCCAGCAACCTGGGACAGCCTAATTCACCCCTCCACTTT. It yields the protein CASNLGQPNSPLHF.

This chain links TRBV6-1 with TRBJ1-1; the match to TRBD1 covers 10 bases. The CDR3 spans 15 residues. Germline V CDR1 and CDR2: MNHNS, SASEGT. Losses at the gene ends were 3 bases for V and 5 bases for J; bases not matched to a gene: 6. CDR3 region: CASSDMTGGLTEAFF. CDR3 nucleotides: TGTGCCAGCAGTGATATGACAGGGGGCTTGACTGAAGCTTTCTTT.

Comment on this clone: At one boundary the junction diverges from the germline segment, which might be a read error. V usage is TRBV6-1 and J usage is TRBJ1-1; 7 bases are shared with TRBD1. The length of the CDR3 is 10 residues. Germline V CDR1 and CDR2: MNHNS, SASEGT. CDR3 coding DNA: TGTGCCAGCAGGGGACAGTACTCTATCTTT. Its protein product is CASRGQYSIF.